This T cell receptor beta chain was captured by sequencing in a study of response to subunit inactivated influenza vaccine. Findings and limits, study-wide: With each seasonal influenza vaccination, the authors suggested, few new T cells are recruited.

One entry per CDR3 protein results from TCRdb running MiXCR on the RT-PCR reads. The sample lists about 700,000 distinct CDR3 sequences; 14% were seen once. Germline V CDR1 and CDR2: SNHLY, FYNNEI. This CDR3 contains 13 residues. Germline trimming cut 6 bases from V and 8 bases from J; bases unmatched to any gene: 7. Details on this clonotype: Its cognate antigen is unknown.

Source: PBMCs from blood, taken around two weeks before vaccination. The source is a man in his fifties or sixties who received an inactivated influenza vaccine. V is TRBV2 and J is TRBJ1-2; 9 bases line up with TRBD1. CDR3 protein: CASSAATGGGYTF. In DNA, the CDR3 is TGTGCCAGCAGCGCGGCGACAGGGGGAGGCTACACCTTC.